The 27 T cell receptor beta chains below were found in one sample sequenced in a study of cytomegalovirus exposure and HLA in healthy donors. The PCR employed 60 Vbeta primers together with 13 Jbeta primers. Repertoires were generated with immunoSEQ multiplex PCR, while TCRdb's copy carries only in-frame clones and drops some. The sample lists approximately 69,000 clones; around 70% were seen once. What was sequenced was PBMCs. These receptors were collected from a man in his forties or fifties in good health and CMV-seropositive.

This rearrangement joins TRBV16 to TRBJ1-6, with 9 bases matching TRBD1. V was pared by 4 bases and J by 7 bases, with 8 bases of the junction left unmatched. Per the germline V gene, CDR1 is KGHSY and CDR2 is FQNENV. The CDR3 covers 16 residues. The chain's CDR3 is CASSPQSGTGNSPLHF. DNA of the CDR3: TGTGCCAGCAGCCCACAATCCGGGACAGGGAATTCACCCCTCCACTTT.

The CDR3 protein is CASAPTEIYGYTF. In nucleotides, the CDR3 is TGCGCCAGCGCTCCGACAGAAATCTATGGCTACACCTTC. V gene TRBV10-2 combines with J gene TRBJ1-2; D is perhaps TRBD1 (5 bases). Per germline, CDR1 WSHSY and CDR2 SAAADI. CDR3 length equals 13 residues. Trimming shortened V by 8 bases and J by 4 bases, and 14 bases separated the two germline ends.

This clone has more than one count but fewer than ten. The chain combines TRBV29-1 with TRBJ1-2, with TRBD1 identical over 7 bases. V trimming: 0 bases; J trimming: 2 bases; junction bases outside the gene matches: 0. The CDR3 length is 13 residues. Germline CDR1 SQVTM, CDR2 ANQGSEA. CDR3 protein: CSVEEQGNYGYTF. CDR3 DNA: TGCAGCGTTGAAGAACAGGGGAACTATGGCTACACCTTC.

This clone turned up a few times. The chain is built from TRBV6-5 and TRBJ2-3, with a tentative D call TRBD1 (5 bases). Germline values: CDR1 MNHEY, CDR2 SVGAGI. V lost 4 bases to trimming and J lost 8 bases, with 16 bases between them. The CDR3 length is 14 residues. CDR3 in DNA: TGTGCCAGCAGTTTTGGACCCGGACATGCTACGCAGTATTTT. Protein sequence: CASSFGPGHATQYF.

The CDR3 loop reads CSVIAGGAGPTQYF. The CDR3, as DNA: TGCAGCGTTATCGCGGGGGGGGCCGGTCCGACCCAGTACTTC. The genes are TRBV29-1 and TRBJ2-5; TRBD2 matches at 9 bases. This CDR3 has 14 residues. Germline assignment: CDR1 SQVTM and CDR2 ANQGSEA. V lost 5 bases to trimming and J lost 7 bases; unmatched junction nucleotides: 11.

The chain joins TRBV2 to TRBJ2-5, with D possibly TRBD2 on 6 matching bases. Germline values: CDR1 SNHLY, CDR2 FYNNEI. The CDR3 runs to 13 residues. Trimming took 7 bases from V and 1 from J, leaving 10 bases between them. CDR3 sequence: CASTRGSQETQYF. Here the CDR3 DNA reads TGTGCCAGCACCCGGGGGTCCCAAGAGACCCAGTACTTC.

The chain joins TRBV28 to TRBJ1-2; 8 bases agree with TRBD1. CDR3 length: 15 amino acids. The trim removed 3 bases at V and 4 bases at J, leaving 7 bases unmatched. Germline CDR1 MDHEN, CDR2 SYDVKM. The CDR3, as DNA: TGTGCCAGCAGTTTGGGGACAGGAAGTCTCTATGGCTACACCTTC. Its protein product is CASSLGTGSLYGYTF.

The table lists this clone with a few counts. V and J are TRBV5-4 and TRBJ1-6; D is undetermined. The CDR3 has 13 amino acids. Looked up from germline, CDR1 is SGHNT and CDR2 is YYREEE (reference sequence). V was clipped by 0 bases and J by 13 bases, with 11 bases between them. The CDR3 DNA reads as TGTGCCAGCAGCTTGGCCGGCAGCGGGCCCCTCCACTTT. Translation gives CASSLAGSGPLHF.

The gene calls are TRBV5-4 and TRBJ2-1, with D possibly matching TRBD2 (5 bases). The CDR3 runs 15 residues. Germline CDR1 SGHNT, CDR2 YYREEE (reference sequence). V was trimmed by 5 bases and J by 1 base, leaving 13 bases between them. CDR3 nucleotides: TGTGCCAGCAGAAGAGGGAGTGAATCCTACAATGAGCAGTTCTTC. This sequence encodes CASRRGSESYNEQFF.

This clone appeared a single time. V gene TRBV6-1 combines with J gene TRBJ1-1; D is unresolved. The CDR3 extends over 14 amino acids. Germline values: CDR1 MNHNS, CDR2 SASEGT. V gave up 2 bases and J gave up 5 bases, with 12 bases separating them. The CDR3 nucleotides read TGTGCCAGCAGTGAACGAGGATTCGGGACTGAAGCTTTCTTT. Translating gives CASSERGFGTEAFF.

CDR3 amino acids: CASSVEGQADGELFF. The CDR3 DNA sequence: TGTGCCAGCAGCGTAGAGGGACAGGCCGACGGGGAGCTGTTTTTT. The chain joins TRBV9 to TRBJ2-2; 8 nucleotides line up with TRBD1. The CDR3 is 15 amino acids. Trimming cost V 0 bases and J 7 bases; bases outside gene matches: 5. Germline assignment: CDR1 SGDLS and CDR2 YYNGEE.

Only a few counts were recorded for this clone. This chain uses TRBV5-6 with TRBJ2-5, with a possible D match to TRBD2 (6 bases). Germline CDR1 and CDR2: SGHDT and YYEEEE. The CDR3 loop spans 14 amino acids. The V end was cut by 10 bases, the J end by 4 bases, with 20 bases between. The DNA for the CDR3 is TGTGCCGGCGGAACAATCGGGGGTGGAGAGACCCAGTACTTC. Its translation is CAGGTIGGGETQYF.

This rearrangement joins TRBV28 to TRBJ2-5, with 9 bases aligning to TRBD1. Germline V gene lookup returns CDR1 MDHEN and CDR2 SYDVKM. The ends lost 6 bases at V and 6 bases at J; junction bases unmatched: 8. CDR3 length: 14 residues. DNA for the CDR3: TGTGCCAGCAGGGGAGGGGGACAGGGCAAGACCCAGTACTTC. Its protein product is CASRGGGQGKTQYF.

J is TRBJ1-2 and V is TRBV25-1; D is ambiguous. Trimming removed 1 base at V and 4 bases at J, with 13 bases between. The CDR3 length is 15 residues. Per germline, CDR1 MGHDK and CDR2 SYGVNS. The CDR3 DNA reads as TGTGCCAGCAGTGAATTTAACAGCGGACCCTATGGCTACACCTTC. Translated, it gives CASSEFNSGPYGYTF.

The chain employs TRBV4-1 and TRBJ2-5; 9 bases agree with TRBD2. The CDR3 has 17 residues. From germline, CDR1 is MGHRA and CDR2 YSYEKL. V dropped 1 base and J dropped 5; count of bases not matched to a gene: 11. The CDR3 loop reads CASSQATSAGGRETQYF. CDR3 DNA sequence: TGCGCCAGCAGCCAAGCTACGTCGGCGGGGGGGCGGGAGACCCAGTACTTC.

The genes are TRBV2 and TRBJ1-3, with unresolved D. Germline CDR1 reads SNHLY; CDR2 reads FYNNEI. Trimming cost V 7 bases and J 3 bases, with 13 bases left between them. CDR3 length: 14 amino acids. CDR3 loop: CASTFTDYGNTIYF. CDR3 nucleotides: TGTGCCAGCACCTTCACAGACTATGGAAACACCATATATTTT.

The chain employs TRBV6-6 and TRBJ2-5; TRBD2 matches 8 bases. Germline CDR1 MNHNY, CDR2 SVGAGI (reference sequence). The CDR3 covers 15 residues. After removal of 2 bases from V and 1 base from J, the junction contained 3 bases not matched to a gene. The CDR3 is CASSYGGGIQETQYF. The CDR3 nucleotides are TGTGCCAGCAGTTACGGCGGGGGGATCCAAGAGACCCAGTACTTC.

V usage is TRBV6-5 and J usage is TRBJ1-6; D uncertain. The CDR3 spans 16 residues. The ends were cut back, 0 bases at V and 4 bases at J, with 10 bases in the middle. The germline gives CDR1 MNHEY, CDR2 SVGAGI. CDR3 in amino acids: CASSYSMNKYNSPLHF. The CDR3 coding sequence is TGTGCCAGCAGTTACTCGATGAACAAGTATAATTCACCCCTCCACTTT.

This chain uses TRBV5-1 with TRBJ2-7, with 7 bases aligning to TRBD1. V gave up 5 bases and J gave up 4 bases; unmatched junction bases: 9. In germline, CDR1 is SGHRS, CDR2 YFSETQ. This CDR3 has 14 amino acids. CDR3 DNA: TGCGCCAGCAGTATCGAGGGGGCGACATACGAGCAGTACTTC. This sequence encodes CASSIEGATYEQYF.

The chain uses TRBV11-2 and TRBJ2-3, with 7 bases matching TRBD2. Losses at the gene ends were 1 base for V and 0 bases for J; bases not matched to a gene: 4. This CDR3 is 16 amino acids long. Germline CDR1 reads SGHAT; CDR2 reads FQNNGV. DNA for the CDR3: TGTGCCAGCAGCTTAGCGGGGGGATTTAGCACAGATACGCAGTATTTT. Amino acids: CASSLAGGFSTDTQYF.

The chain joins TRBV29-1 to TRBJ1-1; a weak D match, TRBD1 (5 bases). Germline CDR1 is SQVTM and CDR2 is ANQGSEA. V was cut by 4 bases and J by 4 bases, with 13 bases left in between. The CDR3 spans 13 residues. CDR3 nucleotide sequence: TGCAGCGTTGGGGTCAGGGAGGGCACTGAAGCTTTCTTT. Protein product: CSVGVREGTEAFF. Full variable domain (missing parts from reference TRBV29-1 and TRBJ1-1): SAVISQKPSRDICQRGTSLTIQCQVDSQVTMMFWYRQQPGQSLTLIATANQGSEATYESGFVIDKFPISRPNLTFSTLTVSNMSPEDSSIYLCSVGVREGTEAFFGQGTRLTVV.

The J gene is TRBJ1-1, the V gene TRBV19; TRBD1 is a possible D gene (5 bases). There are 12 residues in the CDR3. Germline CDR1 is LNHDA and CDR2 is SQIVND (reference sequence). V lost 5 bases, J lost 8 bases, and 12 bases lay in between. CDR3 DNA: TGTGCCAGTAGTGGTTCGGCAGGGGAAGCTTTCTTT. Translation gives CASSGSAGEAFF.

This chain joins TRBV5-1 and TRBJ1-4; TRBD1 matches at 8 bases. The length of the CDR3 is 15 residues. V trimming: 4 bases; J trimming: 7 bases; junction bases outside the gene matches: 9. The V gene's germline CDR1 is SGHRS and CDR2 YFSETQ. CDR3 DNA sequence: TGCGCCAGCAGCCTGACAGGGGAAGGGATTGAAAAACTGTTTTTT. It yields the protein CASSLTGEGIEKLFF.

The V and J genes are TRBV5-6 and TRBJ2-7, with 10 bases lining up with TRBD1. Germline assignment: CDR1 SGHDT and CDR2 YYEEEE. Losses at the gene ends were 4 bases for V and 7 bases for J; bases not matched to a gene: 11. This CDR3 region has 15 residues. CDR3 protein: CASSATGTGESEQYF. Here the CDR3 DNA reads TGTGCCAGCAGCGCTACCGGGACAGGGGAGAGTGAGCAGTACTTC.

This chain links TRBV29-1 with TRBJ2-1; the D gene is possibly TRBD2 (5 bases). Germline V CDR1 and CDR2: SQVTM, ANQGSEA. This CDR3 comprises 13 residues. The V end was cut by 7 bases, the J end by 5 bases, with 15 bases between. CDR3 bases: TGCAGCGGATCGGGGTACCCCAACAATGAGCAGTTCTTC. Its translation: CSGSGYPNNEQFF.

The V gene is TRBV28, the J gene TRBJ1-3, with D unclear. The CDR3 is 16 residues long. Per germline, CDR1 MDHEN and CDR2 SYDVKM. V was clipped by 5 bases and J by 0 bases, with 14 bases between them. CDR3 amino acids: CASSVRGVGSGNTIYF. CDR3 nucleotides: TGTGCCAGCAGTGTCCGCGGGGTGGGCTCTGGAAACACCATATATTTT.

The chain couples TRBV2 to TRBJ1-1; the match to TRBD1 covers 7 bases. The CDR3 consists of 14 residues. With V trimmed by 5 bases and J by 8 bases, 11 bases remained unmatched. Germline-derived CDR1 and CDR2 are SNHLY and FYNNEI. The CDR3 DNA follows: TGTGCCAGCAGTAGCGACAGGGCCAGGGGAGAAGCTTTCTTT. Its protein is CASSSDRARGEAFF.